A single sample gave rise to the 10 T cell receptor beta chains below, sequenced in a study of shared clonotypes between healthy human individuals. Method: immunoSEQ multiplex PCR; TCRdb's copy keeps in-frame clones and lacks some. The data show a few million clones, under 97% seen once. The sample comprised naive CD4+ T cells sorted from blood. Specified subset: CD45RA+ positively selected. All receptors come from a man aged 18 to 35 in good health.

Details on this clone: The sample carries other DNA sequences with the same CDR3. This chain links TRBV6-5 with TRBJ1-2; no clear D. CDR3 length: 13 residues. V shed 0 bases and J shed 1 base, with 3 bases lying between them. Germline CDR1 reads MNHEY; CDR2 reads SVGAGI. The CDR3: CASSYSGNYGYTF. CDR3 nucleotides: TGTGCCAGCAGTTACTCGGGTAACTATGGCTACACCTTC.

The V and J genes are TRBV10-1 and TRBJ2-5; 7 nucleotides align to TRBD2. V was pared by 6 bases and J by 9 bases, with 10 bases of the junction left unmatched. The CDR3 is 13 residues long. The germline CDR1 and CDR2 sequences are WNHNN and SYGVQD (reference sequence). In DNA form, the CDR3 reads TGCGCCAGCAGCCTGGACCCACGGGAGGCCCAGTACTTC. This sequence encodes CASSLDPREAQYF.

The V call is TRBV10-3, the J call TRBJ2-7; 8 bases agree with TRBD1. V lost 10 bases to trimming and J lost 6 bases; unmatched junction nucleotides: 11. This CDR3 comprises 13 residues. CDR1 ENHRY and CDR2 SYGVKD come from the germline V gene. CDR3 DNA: TGTGCCACCTTGCCTCCAGGGGGCCTCGAGCAGTACTTC. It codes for CATLPPGGLEQYF.

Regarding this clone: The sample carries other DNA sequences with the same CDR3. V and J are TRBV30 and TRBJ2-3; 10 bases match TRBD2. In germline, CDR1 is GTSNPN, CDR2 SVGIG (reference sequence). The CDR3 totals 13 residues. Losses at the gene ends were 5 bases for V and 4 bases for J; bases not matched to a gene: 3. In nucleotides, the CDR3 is TGTGCCTGGCGGCTAGCGGGAGCAGATACGCAGTATTTT. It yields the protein CAWRLAGADTQYF.

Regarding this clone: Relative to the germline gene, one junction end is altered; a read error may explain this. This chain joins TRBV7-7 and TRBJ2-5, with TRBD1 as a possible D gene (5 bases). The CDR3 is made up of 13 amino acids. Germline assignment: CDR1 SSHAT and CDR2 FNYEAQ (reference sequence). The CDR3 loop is CASSKTAQETQYF. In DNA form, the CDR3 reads TGTGCTAGCAGCAAGACAGCGCAAGAGACCCAGTACTTC.

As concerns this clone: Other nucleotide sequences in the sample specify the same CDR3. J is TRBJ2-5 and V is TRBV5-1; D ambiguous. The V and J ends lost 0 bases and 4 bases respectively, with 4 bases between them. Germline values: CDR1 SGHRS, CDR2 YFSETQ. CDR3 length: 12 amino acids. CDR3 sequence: CASSLEGETQYF. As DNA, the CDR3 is TGCGCCAGCAGCTTGGAGGGAGAGACCCAGTACTTC.

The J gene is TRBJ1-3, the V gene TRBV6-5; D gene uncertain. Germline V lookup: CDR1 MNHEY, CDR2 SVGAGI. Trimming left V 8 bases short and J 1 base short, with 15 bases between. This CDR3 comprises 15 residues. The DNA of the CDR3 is TGTGCCAGCGGCCCCCTCTCCAGTTCTGGAAACACCATATATTTT. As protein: CASGPLSSSGNTIYF.

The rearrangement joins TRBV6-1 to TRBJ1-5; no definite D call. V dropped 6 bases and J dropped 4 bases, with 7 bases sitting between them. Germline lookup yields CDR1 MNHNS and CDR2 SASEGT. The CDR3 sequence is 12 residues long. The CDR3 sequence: CASRDRNQPQHF. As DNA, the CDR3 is TGTGCCAGCAGGGACCGAAATCAGCCCCAGCATTTT.

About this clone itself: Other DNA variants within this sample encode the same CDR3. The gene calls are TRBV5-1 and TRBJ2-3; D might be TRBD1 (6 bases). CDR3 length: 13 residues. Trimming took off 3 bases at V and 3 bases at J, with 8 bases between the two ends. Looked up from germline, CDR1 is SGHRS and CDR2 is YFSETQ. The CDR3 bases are TGCGCCAGCAGCTCCCAGGGGACAGATACGCAGTATTTT. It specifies CASSSQGTDTQYF.

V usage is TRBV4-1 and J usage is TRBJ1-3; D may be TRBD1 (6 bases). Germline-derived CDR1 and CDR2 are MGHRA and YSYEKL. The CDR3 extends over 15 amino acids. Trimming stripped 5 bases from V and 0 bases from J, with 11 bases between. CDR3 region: CASSKRTASGNTIYF. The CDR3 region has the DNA TGCGCCAGCAGCAAACGGACAGCCTCTGGAAACACCATATATTTT.